The clone carrying this TCR beta chain has a count of ten or more. What it recognizes is unknown. This record belongs to a study of T cell repertoires in cytomegalovirus infection. Study context: Indications of both CMV infection and matching HLA type were provided by public TCR beta signatures.

Overall study findings and caveats: The cumulative frequency of public TCR beta families identified carriers of CMV plus the relevant HLA. What dominated the ex vivo response were HLA-C-restricted CMV-specific TCR beta clonotypes.

MiXCR, run by TCRdb on the reads, gives a single entry per CDR3 protein. Here the sample spans hundreds of thousands of distinct CDR3 sequences, 11% being singletons. The CDR3 totals 15 residues. Trimming removed 0 bases at V and 4 bases at J, with 12 bases between. The rearrangement joins TRBV12-3 or TRBV12-4 to TRBJ1-2, with TRBD1 as a possible D gene (5 bases). This TCR derives from a human donor in good health (CMV status not recorded). Some clones in this sample may be carry-over from other donors' samples. The sequencing input was PBMCs. The CDR3 spells CASSLALRAGYGYTF. CDR3 in DNA: TGTGCCAGCAGTTTAGCGCTCAGGGCTGGCTATGGCTACACCTTC.